This note documents a single TCR beta chain sequence. The data were obtained in a study of blood T cell repertoires in COVID-19. Across the whole study: Samples of COVID-19 (acute and convalescent) were obtained from the United States, Italy and Spain. From T cells, B-cell-depleted T cells, or PBMCs came the material, which was cDNA or gDNA.

TCRdb's copy holds only in-frame clones and misses some; the assay was immunoSEQ multiplex PCR. The table records about 280,000 clones, 75% to 85% of them present only once. Sequenced sample: peripheral blood. This clonotype was sampled from a man aged 45 to 65 with active or convalescent COVID-19.

As DNA, the CDR3 is TGTGCCAGCAGTTACTCGTACAGTAACACCGGGGAGCTGTTTTTT. Amino acid sequence: CASSYSYSNTGELFF. This chain joins TRBV6-2 or TRBV6-3 and TRBJ2-2; no firm D call. V lost 0 bases and J lost 2, with 7 bases in between. The germline CDR1 and CDR2 sequences are MNHEY and SVGEGT. This CDR3 has 15 amino acids.